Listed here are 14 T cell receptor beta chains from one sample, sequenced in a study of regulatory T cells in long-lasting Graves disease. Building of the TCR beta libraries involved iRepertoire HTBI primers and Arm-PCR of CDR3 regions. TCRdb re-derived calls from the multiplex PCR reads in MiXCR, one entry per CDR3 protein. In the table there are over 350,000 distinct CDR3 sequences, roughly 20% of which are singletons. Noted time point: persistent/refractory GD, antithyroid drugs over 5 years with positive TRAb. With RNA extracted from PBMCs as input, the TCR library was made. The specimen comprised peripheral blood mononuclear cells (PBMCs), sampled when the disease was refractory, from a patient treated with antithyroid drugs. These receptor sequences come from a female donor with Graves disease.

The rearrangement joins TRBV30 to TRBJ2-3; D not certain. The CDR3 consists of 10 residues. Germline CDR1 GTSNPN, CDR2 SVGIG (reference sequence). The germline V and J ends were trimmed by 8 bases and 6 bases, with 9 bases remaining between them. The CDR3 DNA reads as TGTGCCGTTGAGGTGGATACGCAGTATTTT. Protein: CAVEVDTQYF.

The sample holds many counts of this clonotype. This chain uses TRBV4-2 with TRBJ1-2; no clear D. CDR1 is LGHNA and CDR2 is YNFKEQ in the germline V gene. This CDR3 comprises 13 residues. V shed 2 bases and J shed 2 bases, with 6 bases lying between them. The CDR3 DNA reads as TGTGCCAGCAGCCAAACAATGAACTATGGCTACACCTTC. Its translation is CASSQTMNYGYTF.

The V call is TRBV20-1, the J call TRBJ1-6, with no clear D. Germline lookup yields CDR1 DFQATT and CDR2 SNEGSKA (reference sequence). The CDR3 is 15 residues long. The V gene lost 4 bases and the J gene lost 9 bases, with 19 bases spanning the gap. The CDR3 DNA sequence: TGCAGTGCTATAGGGTCCCTTGCAACCCGTTCACCCCTCCACTTT. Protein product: CSAIGSLATRSPLHF.

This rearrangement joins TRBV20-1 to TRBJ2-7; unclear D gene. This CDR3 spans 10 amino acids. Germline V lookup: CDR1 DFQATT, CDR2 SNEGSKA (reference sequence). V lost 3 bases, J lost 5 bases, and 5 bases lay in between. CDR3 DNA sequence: TGCAGTGCTAGCCAGGACGAGCAGTACTTC. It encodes CSASQDEQYF.

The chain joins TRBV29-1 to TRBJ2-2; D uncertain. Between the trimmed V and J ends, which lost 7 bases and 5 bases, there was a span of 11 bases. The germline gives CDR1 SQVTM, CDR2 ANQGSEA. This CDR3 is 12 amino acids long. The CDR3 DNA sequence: TGCAGCGACCAACTGGAAACCGGGGAGCTGTTTTTT. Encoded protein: CSDQLETGELFF.

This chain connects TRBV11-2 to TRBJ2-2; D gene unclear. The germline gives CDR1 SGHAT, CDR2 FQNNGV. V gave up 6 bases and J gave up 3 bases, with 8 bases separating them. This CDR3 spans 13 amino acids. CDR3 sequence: CASSDVDTGELFF. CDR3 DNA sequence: TGTGCCAGCAGTGACGTGGACACCGGGGAGCTGTTTTTT.

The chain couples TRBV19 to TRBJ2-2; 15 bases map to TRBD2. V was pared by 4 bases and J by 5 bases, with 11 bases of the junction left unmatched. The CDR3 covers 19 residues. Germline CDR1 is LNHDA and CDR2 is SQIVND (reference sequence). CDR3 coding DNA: TGTGCCAGTAGTAACCCGGGACTAGCGGGAGGACTTGGGACCGGGGAGCTGTTTTTT. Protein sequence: CASSNPGLAGGLGTGELFF. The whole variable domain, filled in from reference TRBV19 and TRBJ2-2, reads DGGITQSPKYLFRKEGQNVTLSCEQNLNHDAMYWYRQDPGQGLRLIYYSQIVNDFQKGDIAEGYSVSREKKESFPLTVTSAQKNPTAFYLCASSNPGLAGGLGTGELFFGEGSRLTVL.

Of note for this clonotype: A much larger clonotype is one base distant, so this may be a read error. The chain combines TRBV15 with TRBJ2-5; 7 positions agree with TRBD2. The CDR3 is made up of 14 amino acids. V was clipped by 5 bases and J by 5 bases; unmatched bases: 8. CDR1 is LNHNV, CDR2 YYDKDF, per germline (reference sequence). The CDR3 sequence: CATSGLWGGETQYF. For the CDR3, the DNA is TGTGCCACCAGCGGATTGTGGGGGGGTGAGACCCAGTACTTC.

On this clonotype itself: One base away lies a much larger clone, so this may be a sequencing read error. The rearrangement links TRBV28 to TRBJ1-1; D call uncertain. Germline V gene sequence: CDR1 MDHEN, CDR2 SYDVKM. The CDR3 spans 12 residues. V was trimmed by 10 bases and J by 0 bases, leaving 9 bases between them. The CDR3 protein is CANGEMNTEAFF. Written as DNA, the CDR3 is TGTGCCAACGGGGAAATGAACACTGAAGCTTTCTTT.

Written as DNA, the CDR3 is TGTGCCAGCAACCGGGACCCAAGCTCCTATAATTCACCCCTCCACTTT. This codes for CASNRDPSSYNSPLHF. The J gene is TRBJ1-6, the V gene TRBV19; D might be TRBD1 (5 bases). Trimming pared 9 bases from V and 0 bases from J, leaving 15 bases between. The CDR3 runs 16 residues. Looked up from germline, CDR1 is LNHDA and CDR2 is SQIVND (reference sequence).

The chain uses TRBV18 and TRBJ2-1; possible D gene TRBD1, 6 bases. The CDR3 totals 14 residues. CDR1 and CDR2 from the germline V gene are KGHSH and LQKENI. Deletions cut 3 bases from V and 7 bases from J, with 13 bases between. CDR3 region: CASSPELQGNEQFF. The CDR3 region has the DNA TGTGCCAGCTCACCCGAGCTACAGGGAAATGAGCAGTTCTTC.

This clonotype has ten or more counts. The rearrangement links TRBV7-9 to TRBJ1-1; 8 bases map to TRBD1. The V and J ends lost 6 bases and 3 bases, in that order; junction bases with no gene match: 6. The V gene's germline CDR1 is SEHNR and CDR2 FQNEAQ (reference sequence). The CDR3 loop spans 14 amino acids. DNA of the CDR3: TGTGCCAGCAGTGACAGGGGAGGATACACTGAAGCTTTCTTT. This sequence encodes CASSDRGGYTEAFF.

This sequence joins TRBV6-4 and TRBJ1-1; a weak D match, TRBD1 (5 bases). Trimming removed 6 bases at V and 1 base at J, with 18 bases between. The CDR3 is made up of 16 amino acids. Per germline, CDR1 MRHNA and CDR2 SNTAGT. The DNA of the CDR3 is TGTGCCAGCAGGTCCCGGGTAGACAGCCCGAACACTGAAGCTTTCTTT. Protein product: CASRSRVDSPNTEAFF.

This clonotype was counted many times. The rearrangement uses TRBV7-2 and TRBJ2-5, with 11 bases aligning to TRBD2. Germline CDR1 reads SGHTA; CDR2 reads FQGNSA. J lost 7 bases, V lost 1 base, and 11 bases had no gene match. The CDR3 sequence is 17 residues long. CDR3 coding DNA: TGTGCCAGCAGCTTAGACCTAGCGGGAGGCCTCAGCGGGACCCAGTACTTC. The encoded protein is CASSLDLAGGLSGTQYF.